The 25 T cell receptor beta chains given below trace back to one sample, sequenced in a study of blood T cell repertoires in COVID-19. Produced via immunoSEQ multiplex PCR; TCRdb's table is partial and in-frame only. The sample contains about 260,000 clones, over 70% of which appear only once. The sequenced sample was peripheral blood. All receptors derive from a woman aged 70-85 years with COVID-19, enrolled during active disease.

The chain recombines TRBV10-3 with TRBJ2-2; 11 nucleotides match TRBD2. Germline CDR1 is ENHRY and CDR2 is SYGVKD. The CDR3 contains 16 residues. Trimming removed 10 bases from V and 5 bases from J; junction bases left unmatched: 12. The CDR3 DNA reads as TGTGCCACCGGGGTAGCGGGAGGGCCGTGGACCGGGGAGCTGTTTTTT. As protein: CATGVAGGPWTGELFF.

This chain joins TRBV5-6 and TRBJ1-5; tentatively, D is TRBD1 (5 bases). V lost 3 bases and J 2 bases, leaving 12 bases between the germline ends. This CDR3 is built from 15 residues. Germline V gives CDR1 SGHDT, CDR2 YYEEEE. CDR3 nucleotides: TGTGCCAGCAGCTCTACAGACAGAGGCAATCAGCCCCAGCATTTT. This codes for CASSSTDRGNQPQHF.

The chain couples TRBV19 to TRBJ2-7, with TRBD1 matching 7 bases. Looked up from germline, CDR1 is LNHDA and CDR2 is SQIVND (reference sequence). J gave up 1 base and V 6 bases, and 3 bases lay outside the gene matches. This CDR3 is 13 amino acids long. Here the CDR3 DNA reads TGTGCCAGTAGCCGGGGACAGTCCTACGAGCAGTACTTC. Encoded protein: CASSRGQSYEQYF.

This chain's CDR3 is CASSQDPASEYEQYF. CDR3 in DNA: TGTGCCAGCAGCCAAGATCCGGCTAGCGAGTACGAGCAGTACTTC. The chain recombines TRBV14 with TRBJ2-7; weak D call: TRBD2 (6 bases). Trimming took 0 bases from V and 4 from J, leaving 13 bases between them. There are 15 residues in the CDR3. The germline V gene has CDR1 SGHDN and CDR2 FVKESK. The variable domain in full, with the rest retrieved from reference TRBV14 and TRBJ2-7, is EAGVTQFPSHSVIEKGQTVTLRCDPISGHDNLYWYRRVMGKEIKFLLHFVKESKQDESGMPNNRFLAERTGGTYSTLKVQPAELEDSGVYFCASSQDPASEYEQYFGPGTRLTVT.

The gene calls are TRBV20-1 and TRBJ1-2, with unresolved D. Germline CDR1 reads DFQATT; CDR2 reads SNEGSKA (reference sequence). There are 13 residues in the CDR3. V was clipped by 3 bases and J by 4 bases, with 12 bases between them. The CDR3 loop reads CSASLVLGYGYTF. The DNA of the CDR3 is TGCAGTGCTAGTCTAGTTCTCGGCTATGGCTACACCTTC.

CDR3 DNA: TGTGCCAGTCAACCCGGGACAGGGGACCACTACGAGCAGTACTTC. Residues: CASQPGTGDHYEQYF. The rearrangement links TRBV19 to TRBJ2-7; 10 positions match TRBD1. V shed 8 bases and J 3 bases; nucleotides not matched to a gene: 10. CDR3 size: 15 residues. Looked up from germline, CDR1 is LNHDA and CDR2 is SQIVND (reference sequence).

This clone was seen more than once but under ten times. V and J are TRBV21-1 and TRBJ2-7; no check of the table's D call, TRBD1, against the DNA was made. TRBV21-1 is given as a pseudogene. CDR3 length: 16 residues. The CDR3 DNA reads TGTGCCAGCAGCAAAGGCGTAGGGACAGGGCCTTACGAGCAGTACTTC. Protein: CASSKGVGTGPYEQYF.

The rearrangement uses TRBV24-1 and TRBJ2-2; possibly TRBD2 for D (6 bases). V lost 3 bases, J lost 6 bases, and 10 bases lay in between. The CDR3 totals 14 residues. Germline-derived CDR1 and CDR2 are KGHDR and SFDVKD. The CDR3 DNA follows: TGTGCCACCAGTGATCCCCGGGACTCCGGGGAGCTGTTTTTT. It specifies CATSDPRDSGELFF.

The chain has TRBV5-6 and TRBJ1-2; D unresolved. Germline-derived CDR1 and CDR2 are SGHDT and YYEEEE. V was cut by 1 base and J by 7 bases, with 11 bases left in between. This CDR3 has 13 amino acids. This CDR3 is CASSLPFGGGYTF. CDR3 nucleotide sequence: TGTGCCAGCAGCTTGCCCTTCGGTGGTGGCTACACCTTC.

This chain uses TRBV15 with TRBJ1-1; 12 nucleotides match TRBD1. Germline CDR1 and CDR2: LNHNV and YYDKDF (reference sequence). V was pared by 5 bases and J by 5 bases, with 9 bases of the junction left unmatched. The CDR3 loop spans 16 amino acids. The CDR3 region has the DNA TGTGCCACCAGCGTCGGGACAGGGGGCGGTAGGACTGAAGCTTTCTTT. This encodes CATSVGTGGGRTEAFF.

The chain recombines TRBV18 with TRBJ1-4; D unclear. The V gene's germline CDR1 is KGHSH and CDR2 LQKENI. This CDR3 comprises 14 residues. V was shortened by 4 bases and J by 11 bases, with 17 bases between the two germline ends. CDR3 sequence: CASSRPEGGPKLFF. The CDR3 DNA follows: TGTGCCAGCTCACGACCCGAGGGCGGACCGAAACTGTTTTTT. Full variable domain (missing parts from reference TRBV18 and TRBJ1-4): NAGVMQNPRHLVRRRGQEARLRCSPMKGHSHVYWYRQLPEEGLKFMVYLQKENIIDESGMPKERFSAEFPKEGPSILRIQQVVRGDSAAYFCASSRPEGGPKLFFGSGTQLSVL.

The chain uses TRBV5-1 and TRBJ1-4; perhaps TRBD1 as D (5 bases). The CDR3 contains 16 residues. Trimming shortened V by 0 bases and J by 0 bases, and 9 bases separated the two germline ends. Germline-derived CDR1 and CDR2 are SGHRS and YFSETQ. Written as DNA, the CDR3 is TGCGCCAGCAGCTTGGGACAGATAGCAACTAATGAAAAACTGTTTTTT. It specifies CASSLGQIATNEKLFF.

The CDR3 loop reads CAISRGGQDYGYTF. Here the CDR3 DNA reads TGTGCCATCAGTCGAGGGGGCCAAGACTATGGCTACACCTTC. V is TRBV10-3 and J is TRBJ1-2; TRBD1 aligns across 7 bases. Germline values: CDR1 ENHRY, CDR2 SYGVKD. The CDR3 is made up of 14 amino acids. Trimming removed 5 bases from V and 3 bases from J; junction bases left unmatched: 6.

The CDR3 sequence is CASSRPQGAYGYTF. DNA for the CDR3: TGCGCCAGCAGTCGGCCACAGGGGGCATATGGCTACACCTTC. The genes are TRBV23-1 and TRBJ1-2, with 9 bases that match TRBD1. TRBV23-1 is classed as an ORF, of uncertain function. The CDR3 is 14 amino acids. V gave up 4 bases and J gave up 5 bases; unmatched junction bases: 5.

This chain links TRBV10-3 with TRBJ1-5; D may be TRBD1 (5 bases). This CDR3 spans 16 amino acids. The ends were cut back, 0 bases at V and 9 bases at J, with 18 bases in the middle. Germline values: CDR1 ENHRY, CDR2 SYGVKD. The CDR3 nucleotides read TGTGCCATCAGTGAGTCGGATAGGGGCCTGTCATCGCCCCAGCATTTT. Protein: CAISESDRGLSSPQHF.

V usage is TRBV14 and J usage is TRBJ1-6; 7 nucleotides align to TRBD1. The CDR3 is made up of 18 amino acids. The junction had 5 bases not matched to a gene; V was cut back by 0 bases and J by 0 bases. Germline V CDR1 and CDR2: SGHDN, FVKESK. This CDR3 reads CASSQDTGQSSYNSPLHF. For the CDR3, the DNA is TGTGCCAGCAGCCAAGATACGGGACAGAGCTCCTATAATTCACCCCTCCACTTT.

The genes are TRBV10-3 and TRBJ1-2, with 7 bases fitting TRBD1. Unmatched junction bases numbered 3, after V lost 7 bases and J lost 4 bases. The germline gives CDR1 ENHRY, CDR2 SYGVKD. The CDR3 is 12 residues long. CDR3 protein: CAIKQGTYGYTF. CDR3 DNA: TGTGCCATCAAACAGGGGACCTATGGCTACACCTTC.

This clone is a singleton in its sample. The chain uses TRBV5-4 and TRBJ2-1; D is unclear. Looked up from germline, CDR1 is SGHNT and CDR2 is YYREEE (reference sequence). V was shortened by 4 bases and J by 4 bases, with 9 bases between the two germline ends. The CDR3 is 13 amino acids. The CDR3 protein is CASSPVGYNEQFF. CDR3 bases: TGTGCCAGCAGCCCAGTCGGGTACAATGAGCAGTTCTTC.

In the case of this clone: The same CDR3 is also encoded by other DNA sequences in this sample. The chain has TRBV7-3 and TRBJ1-2, with no clear D. The germline V and J ends were trimmed by 2 bases and 2 bases, with 6 bases remaining between them. Germline CDR1 SGHTA, CDR2 FQGTGA. The CDR3 has 13 residues. In DNA, the CDR3 is TGTGCCAGCAGCTTAGGTCGGAACTATGGCTACACCTTC. It encodes CASSLGRNYGYTF.

The rearrangement joins TRBV24-1 to TRBJ2-1; D ambiguous. Looked up from germline, CDR1 is KGHDR and CDR2 is SFDVKD. This CDR3 comprises 12 residues. Trimming removed 4 bases from V and 6 bases from J, with 6 bases in between. This CDR3 is CATSDQSNEQFF. CDR3 DNA sequence: TGTGCCACCAGTGACCAATCCAATGAGCAGTTCTTC.

J is TRBJ1-5 and V is TRBV4-1; D is unresolved. V was clipped by 2 bases and J by 2 bases, with 10 bases between them. CDR1 is MGHRA and CDR2 is YSYEKL in the germline V gene. This CDR3 region has 15 residues. The DNA for the CDR3 is TGCGCCAGCAGCCAAAGACATATACGCAATCAGCCCCAGCATTTT. This gives the protein CASSQRHIRNQPQHF.

The V call is TRBV28, the J call TRBJ2-1, with a weak D call TRBD2 (6 bases). Deletions cut 7 bases from V and 8 bases from J, with 21 bases between. Germline-derived CDR1 and CDR2 are MDHEN and SYDVKM. The CDR3 has 15 amino acids. This CDR3 reads CASTQGGAGRHEQFF. The DNA for the CDR3 is TGTGCCAGCACCCAGGGCGGGGCAGGACGCCATGAGCAGTTCTTC.

This chain joins TRBV19 and TRBJ2-1, with D possibly being TRBD2 (6 bases). The CDR3 runs 15 residues. V was trimmed by 5 bases and J by 8 bases, leaving 19 bases between them. Per germline, CDR1 LNHDA and CDR2 SQIVND (reference sequence). The CDR3 DNA is TGTGCCAGTAGTTTCGGGGACTCCCAAGGCTATGAGCAGTTCTTC. The encoded protein is CASSFGDSQGYEQFF.

This clone was seen a handful of times. Different DNA sequences within this sample yield the same CDR3. The V call is TRBV19, the J call TRBJ1-1; 9 bases agree with TRBD1. J lost 6 bases, V lost 5 bases, and 7 bases had no gene match. The CDR3 has 14 amino acids. CDR1 is LNHDA and CDR2 is SQIVND in the germline V gene (reference sequence). Here the CDR3 reads CASSLGQGTAEAFF. The CDR3 DNA is TGTGCCAGTAGTCTGGGACAGGGTACAGCTGAAGCTTTCTTT.

On this clone itself: This sequence may be a read error, since a much larger clone differs from it by one base. The genes are TRBV3-1 (or the pseudogene TRBV3-2) and TRBJ1-1; D uncertain. Trimming removed 3 bases at V and 1 base at J, with 3 bases between. Germline values: CDR1 LGHDT, CDR2 YNNKEL (reference sequence). The CDR3 totals 12 residues. In DNA form, the CDR3 reads TGTGCCAGCAGCCAGAGGAACACTGAAGCTTTCTTT. This sequence encodes CASSQRNTEAFF.